A single sample is the source of the 18 T cell receptor beta chains below, sequenced in a study of T cells in Graves' hyperthyroidism and ophthalmopathy (dated by TCRdb to about 2019). The method was multiplex PCR. The data were produced on an Illumina HiSeq 2000. TCR beta CDR3 regions were amplified from RNA transcripts. The first round of RT-PCR for the TCR CDR3 was performed with the HTBI primer set and the Qiagen OneStep RT-PCR kit. TCRdb reran the public reads through fastp at Q25 and MiXCR, keeping productive beta chains. Each CDR3 protein appears once, grouped with its most common genes and DNA. Here the sample has approximately 510,000 distinct CDR3 sequences; around 43% occur a single time. The ten largest clones add up to about 45% of the sample. Sequencing used peripheral blood or thyroid tissue (not recorded which). The source of these receptors is an adult woman with Graves' disease, either hyperthyroidism or ophthalmopathy (not recorded which).

This clonotype came up many times. The V and J genes are TRBV29-1 and TRBJ2-7; D might be TRBD1 (6 bases). Germline V CDR1 and CDR2: SQVTM, ANQGSEA. Trimming removed 7 bases from V and 2 bases from J, with 15 bases in between. This CDR3 region has 13 residues. The CDR3 is CSGTTGNTYEQYF. The CDR3 coding sequence is TGCAGCGGTACAACAGGGAACACCTACGAGCAGTACTTC.

V gene TRBV20-1 combines with J gene TRBJ1-2; D call uncertain. The ends were cut back, 6 bases at V and 8 bases at J, with 16 bases in the middle. Germline V CDR1 and CDR2: DFQATT, SNEGSKA (reference sequence). The length of the CDR3 is 12 residues. CDR3 DNA: TGCAGTGCATTGCAACTAGCGGGAGGCTACACCTTC. It yields the protein CSALQLAGGYTF.

This clonotype was seen at least ten times. Here the CDR3 reads CSARGIGRERVSGGTQYF. CDR3 DNA sequence: TGCAGTGCTAGAGGAATTGGGCGGGAGAGAGTTTCCGGGGGGACCCAGTACTTC. The V call is TRBV20-1, the J call TRBJ2-5; 7 nucleotides align to TRBD2. V was clipped by 1 base and J by 7 bases; unmatched bases: 21. The CDR3 has 18 amino acids. Germline V gene sequence: CDR1 DFQATT, CDR2 SNEGSKA (reference sequence).

This chain joins TRBV7-6 and TRBJ1-6; D is possibly TRBD1 (5 bases). Looked up from germline, CDR1 is SGHVS and CDR2 is FNYEAQ. V gave up 5 bases and J gave up 3 bases, with 11 bases separating them. The CDR3 loop spans 15 amino acids. In DNA, the CDR3 is TGTGCCAGCAGCCCACAGGATCGCTATAATTCACCCCTCCACTTT. Amino acid sequence: CASSPQDRYNSPLHF.

Note on this clonotype: A much larger clonotype is one base distant, so this may be a read error. The chain employs TRBV11-2 and TRBJ1-3; no firm D call. Between the trimmed V and J ends, which lost 8 bases and 4 bases, there was a span of 15 bases. Germline V gene lookup returns CDR1 SGHAT and CDR2 FQNNGV. The CDR3 extends over 14 amino acids. CDR3 in DNA: TGTGCCAGCCATCATTTAGGGTTGGGAAACACCATATATTTT. Residues: CASHHLGLGNTIYF.

The J gene is TRBJ1-1, the V gene TRBV7-2, with D hard to call. The CDR3 is 15 residues long. V shed 5 bases and J shed 4 bases, with 17 bases lying between them. Germline CDR1 SGHTA, CDR2 FQGNSA. The CDR3 sequence: CASSPGRGRGTEAFF. CDR3 DNA sequence: TGTGCCAGCAGCCCCGGTCGGGGTCGGGGCACTGAAGCTTTCTTT.

This rearrangement joins TRBV29-1 to TRBJ1-1; 7 nucleotides match TRBD1. Germline V CDR1 and CDR2: SQVTM, ANQGSEA. J was trimmed by 4 bases and V by 3 bases; bases with no gene match: 8. The CDR3 is 14 amino acids. In DNA, the CDR3 is TGCAGCGTTGACCGCAGGGGGGAGGGCACTGAAGCTTTCTTT. It translates to CSVDRRGEGTEAFF.

This clonotype was counted ten times or more. This chain uses TRBV30 with TRBJ2-5; weak D call: TRBD2 (5 bases). V gave up 8 bases and J gave up 9 bases, with 16 bases separating them. CDR3 length equals 11 residues. The germline V gene has CDR1 GTSNPN and CDR2 SVGIG (reference sequence). The CDR3 nucleotides are TGTGCCCTGACTAAAATGGGTGCCCAGTACTTC. Amino acid sequence: CALTKMGAQYF.

Turning to this clonotype: A much larger clone lies a single base off, so this may be a read error. The chain is built from TRBV7-9 and TRBJ1-2, with unresolved D. This CDR3 comprises 13 residues. Trimming removed 2 bases from V and 8 bases from J, with 12 bases in between. Germline V gives CDR1 SEHNR, CDR2 FQNEAQ (reference sequence). CDR3 nucleotide sequence: TGTGCCAGCAGCTTATGGGGTGGGCAGGGCTACACCTTC. Translating it yields CASSLWGGQGYTF. Full variable domain (remainder filled in from reference TRBV7-9 and TRBJ1-2): DTGVSQNPRHKITKRGQNVTFRCDPISEHNRLYWYRQTLGQGPEFLTYFQNEAQLEKSRLLSDRFSAERPKGSFSTLEIQRTEQGDSAMYLCASSLWGGQGYTFGSGTRLTVV.

On this clonotype: This may arise from a read error, as a much more abundant clone is one base away. This rearrangement joins TRBV7-2 to TRBJ1-1; the D gene is possibly TRBD1 (6 bases). The CDR3 is made up of 13 amino acids. Germline V gene lookup returns CDR1 SGHTA and CDR2 FQGNSA. V was shortened by 7 bases and J by 7 bases, with 16 bases between the two germline ends. The CDR3 spells CASIPPQGNEAFF. The CDR3 DNA sequence: TGTGCCAGCATCCCGCCCCAGGGGAATGAAGCTTTCTTT.

This clonotype was picked up many times. CDR3 amino acids: CASSGSGTPNTGELFF. The CDR3 nucleotides read TGCGCCAGCAGCGGATCCGGGACTCCGAACACCGGGGAGCTGTTTTTT. The V call is TRBV5-1, the J call TRBJ2-2, with TRBD2 as a possible D gene (6 bases). Looked up from germline, CDR1 is SGHRS and CDR2 is YFSETQ. The CDR3 contains 16 residues. Trimming took off 4 bases at V and 0 bases at J, with 13 bases between the two ends.

The chain employs TRBV28 and TRBJ1-2, with D maybe TRBD1 (5 bases). The CDR3 totals 12 residues. V lost 8 bases, J lost 4 bases, and 11 bases lay in between. CDR1 is MDHEN and CDR2 is SYDVKM in the germline V gene. CDR3: CASGGRFYGYTF. As DNA, the CDR3 is TGTGCCAGCGGGGGACGTTTCTATGGCTACACCTTC.

The rearrangement uses TRBV7-6 and TRBJ2-5, with D perhaps matching TRBD2 (6 bases). CDR3 length equals 15 residues. V was trimmed by 6 bases and J by 2 bases, leaving 16 bases between them. Germline loops: CDR1 SGHVS, CDR2 FNYEAQ. CDR3 in DNA: TGTGCCAGCAGTGGGTTAGCGGTCGATCAAGAGACCCAGTACTTC. Its translation is CASSGLAVDQETQYF.

This clonotype was found a few times. The chain links TRBV10-2 to TRBJ1-1; 9 nucleotides line up with TRBD1. Per germline, CDR1 WSHSY and CDR2 SAAADI. V was clipped by 5 bases and J by 4 bases; unmatched bases: 5. The CDR3 spans 14 residues. CDR3 residues: CASSRDRATTEAFF. CDR3 sequence (DNA): TGCGCCAGCAGTCGGGACAGGGCGACCACTGAAGCTTTCTTT.

The chain employs TRBV11-2 and TRBJ1-4; D unresolved. Deletions cut 3 bases from V and 8 bases from J, with 13 bases between. Germline assignment: CDR1 SGHAT and CDR2 FQNNGV. This CDR3 is 14 amino acids long. The CDR3 DNA reads TGTGCCAGCAGCTTGGGCTTCTCCTTGGAAAAACTGTTTTTT. Protein sequence: CASSLGFSLEKLFF. The complete variable domain, with remaining parts taken from reference TRBV11-2 and TRBJ1-4, reads EAGVAQSPRYKIIEKRQSVAFWCNPISGHATLYWYQQILGQGPKLLIQFQNNGVVDDSQLPKDRFSAERLKGVDSTLKIQPAKLEDSAVYLCASSLGFSLEKLFFGSGTQLSVL.

The rearrangement links TRBV4-3 to TRBJ2-5; 9 bases are shared with TRBD2. Germline V gives CDR1 LGHNA, CDR2 YSLEER. The CDR3 length is 17 residues. V lost 1 base, J lost 5 bases, and 11 bases stayed unmatched. In nucleotides, the CDR3 is TGCGCCAGCAGCCAAGTCGGGGCTAGCGGGAAATCGGAGACCCAGTACTTC. This encodes CASSQVGASGKSETQYF.

This clonotype was counted at least ten times. The V gene is TRBV20-1, the J gene TRBJ2-7, with 12 bases lining up with TRBD2. The trim removed 1 base at V and 6 bases at J, leaving 7 bases unmatched. Germline V gene lookup returns CDR1 DFQATT and CDR2 SNEGSKA (reference sequence). The CDR3 is 15 amino acids. As DNA, the CDR3 is TGCAGTGCTAGAGGCCAGACTAGCGGGAGTGGCGAGCAGTACTTC. This translates into CSARGQTSGSGEQYF.

The chain is built from TRBV25-1 and TRBJ1-1, with TRBD1 identical over 7 bases. CDR1 and CDR2 (germline): MGHDK, SYGVNS. The CDR3 loop spans 12 amino acids. After removal of 9 bases from V and 4 bases from J, the junction contained 5 bases not matched to a gene. CDR3 coding DNA: TGTGCCAGTAAACAGGGGACCACTGAAGCTTTCTTT. Translating it yields CASKQGTTEAFF.